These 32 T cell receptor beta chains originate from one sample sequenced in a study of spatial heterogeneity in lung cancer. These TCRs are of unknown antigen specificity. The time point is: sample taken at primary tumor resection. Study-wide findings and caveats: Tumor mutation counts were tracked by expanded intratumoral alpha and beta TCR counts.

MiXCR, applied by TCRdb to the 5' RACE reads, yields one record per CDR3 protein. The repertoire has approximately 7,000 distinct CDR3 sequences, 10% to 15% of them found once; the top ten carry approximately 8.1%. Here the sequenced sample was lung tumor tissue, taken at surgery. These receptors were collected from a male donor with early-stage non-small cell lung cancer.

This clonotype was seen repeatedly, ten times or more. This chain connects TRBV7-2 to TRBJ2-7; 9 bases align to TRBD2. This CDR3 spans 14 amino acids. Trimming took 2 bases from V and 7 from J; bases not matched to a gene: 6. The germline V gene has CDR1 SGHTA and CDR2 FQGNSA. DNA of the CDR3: TGTGCCAGCAGCTTAACTGGACTAGCGCAGGAGCAGTACTTC. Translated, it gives CASSLTGLAQEQYF.

The CDR3: CSARGKEKLFF. The CDR3 nucleotides read TGCAGTGCTCGGGGGAAGGAAAAACTGTTTTTT. The rearrangement uses TRBV20-1 and TRBJ1-4, with D tentatively TRBD1 (5 bases). V was pared by 5 bases and J by 8 bases, with 9 bases between. Germline V CDR1 and CDR2: DFQATT, SNEGSKA (reference sequence). CDR3 length: 11 residues.

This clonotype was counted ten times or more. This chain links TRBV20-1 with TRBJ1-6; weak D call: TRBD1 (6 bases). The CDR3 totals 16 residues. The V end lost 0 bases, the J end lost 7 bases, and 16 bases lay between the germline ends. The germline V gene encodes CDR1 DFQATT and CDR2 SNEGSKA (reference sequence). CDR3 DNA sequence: TGCAGTGCTAGAGATCAATTGAGGGGGGAGAATTCACCCCTCCACTTT. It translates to CSARDQLRGENSPLHF.

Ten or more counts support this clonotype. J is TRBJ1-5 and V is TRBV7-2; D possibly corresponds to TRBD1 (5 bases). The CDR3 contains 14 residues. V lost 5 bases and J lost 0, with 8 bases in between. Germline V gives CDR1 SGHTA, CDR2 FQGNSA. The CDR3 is CASSQGHSNQPQHF. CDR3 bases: TGTGCCAGCAGCCAAGGACATAGCAATCAGCCCCAGCATTTT.

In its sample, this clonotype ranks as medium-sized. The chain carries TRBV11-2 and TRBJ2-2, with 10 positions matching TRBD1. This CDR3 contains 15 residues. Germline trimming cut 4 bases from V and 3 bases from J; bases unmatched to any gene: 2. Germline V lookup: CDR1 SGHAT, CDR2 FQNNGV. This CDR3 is CASSSGQGDTGELFF. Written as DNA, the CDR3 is TGTGCCAGCAGCTCCGGACAGGGGGACACCGGGGAGCTGTTTTTT. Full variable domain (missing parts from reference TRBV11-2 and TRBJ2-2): EAGVAQSPRYKIIEKRQSVAFWCNPISGHATLYWYQQILGQGPKLLIQFQNNGVVDDSQLPKDRFSAERLKGVDSTLKIQPAKLEDSAVYLCASSSGQGDTGELFFGEGSRLTVL.

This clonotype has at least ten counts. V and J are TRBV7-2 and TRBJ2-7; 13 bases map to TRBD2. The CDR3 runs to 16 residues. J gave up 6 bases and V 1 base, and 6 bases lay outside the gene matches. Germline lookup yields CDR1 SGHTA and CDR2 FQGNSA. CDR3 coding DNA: TGTGCCAGCAGCTTAGAATCACTAGCGGGGGGGAGCGAGCAGTACGTC. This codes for CASSLESLAGGSEQYV.

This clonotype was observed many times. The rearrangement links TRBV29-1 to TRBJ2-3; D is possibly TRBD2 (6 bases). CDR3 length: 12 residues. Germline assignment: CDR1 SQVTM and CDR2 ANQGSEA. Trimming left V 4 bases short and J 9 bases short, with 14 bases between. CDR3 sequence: CSVADGSETQYF. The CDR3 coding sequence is TGCAGCGTTGCAGACGGGAGTGAAACGCAGTATTTT.

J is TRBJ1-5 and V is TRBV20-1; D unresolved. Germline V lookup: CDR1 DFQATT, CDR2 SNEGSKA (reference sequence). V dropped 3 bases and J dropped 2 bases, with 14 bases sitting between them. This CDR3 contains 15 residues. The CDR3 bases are TGCAGTGCTAGCCTCGCGGCGGTCGGCAATCAGCCCCAGCATTTT. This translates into CSASLAAVGNQPQHF.

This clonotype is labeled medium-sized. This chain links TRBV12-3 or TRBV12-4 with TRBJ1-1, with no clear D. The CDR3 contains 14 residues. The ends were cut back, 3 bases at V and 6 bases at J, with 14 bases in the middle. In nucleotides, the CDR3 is TGTGCCAGCAGTTTCTTCCATCTGGGCGCTGAAGCTTTCTTT. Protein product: CASSFFHLGAEAFF.

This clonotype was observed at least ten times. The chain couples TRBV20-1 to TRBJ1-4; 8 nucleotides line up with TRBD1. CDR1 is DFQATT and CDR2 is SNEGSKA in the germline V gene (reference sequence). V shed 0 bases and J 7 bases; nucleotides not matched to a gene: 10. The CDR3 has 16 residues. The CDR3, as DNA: TGCAGTGCTAGAGATACCGGACAGGGCGAAAGTGAAAAACTGTTTTTT. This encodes CSARDTGQGESEKLFF.

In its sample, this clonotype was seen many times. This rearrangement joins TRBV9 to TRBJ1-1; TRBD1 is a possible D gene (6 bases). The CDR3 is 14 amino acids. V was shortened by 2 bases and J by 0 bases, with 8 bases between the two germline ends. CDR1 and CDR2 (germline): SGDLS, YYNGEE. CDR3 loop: CASSVQGMNTEAFF. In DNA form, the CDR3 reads TGTGCCAGCAGCGTCCAGGGGATGAACACTGAAGCTTTCTTT.

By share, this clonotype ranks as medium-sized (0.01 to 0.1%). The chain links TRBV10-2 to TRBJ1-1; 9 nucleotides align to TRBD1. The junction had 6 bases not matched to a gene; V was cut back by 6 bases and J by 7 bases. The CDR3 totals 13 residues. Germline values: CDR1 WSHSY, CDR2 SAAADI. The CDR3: CASSRDRAFEAFF. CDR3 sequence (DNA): TGCGCCAGCAGCAGGGACAGGGCTTTTGAAGCTTTCTTT.

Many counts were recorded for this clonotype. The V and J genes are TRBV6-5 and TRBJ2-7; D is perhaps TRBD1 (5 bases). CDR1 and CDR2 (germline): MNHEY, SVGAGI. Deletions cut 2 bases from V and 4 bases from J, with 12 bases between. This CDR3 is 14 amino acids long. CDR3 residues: CASSYAIQGYEQYV. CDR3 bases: TGTGCCAGCAGTTACGCGATTCAGGGTTACGAGCAGTACGTC.

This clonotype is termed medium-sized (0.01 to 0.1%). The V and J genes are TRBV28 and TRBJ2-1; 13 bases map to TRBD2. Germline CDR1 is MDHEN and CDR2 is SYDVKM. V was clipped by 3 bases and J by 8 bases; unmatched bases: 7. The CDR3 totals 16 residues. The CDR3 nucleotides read TGTGCCAGCAGTTTCCTACTAGCGGGGGGGCAGGATGAGCAGTTCTTC. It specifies CASSFLLAGGQDEQFF.

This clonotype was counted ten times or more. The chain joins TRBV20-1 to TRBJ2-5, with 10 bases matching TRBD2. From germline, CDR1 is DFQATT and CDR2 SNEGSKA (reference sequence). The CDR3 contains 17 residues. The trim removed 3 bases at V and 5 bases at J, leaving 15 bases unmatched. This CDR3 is CSARGDELAGVGETQYF. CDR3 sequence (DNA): TGCAGTGCTAGGGGGGATGAGCTAGCGGGAGTAGGGGAGACCCAGTACTTC.

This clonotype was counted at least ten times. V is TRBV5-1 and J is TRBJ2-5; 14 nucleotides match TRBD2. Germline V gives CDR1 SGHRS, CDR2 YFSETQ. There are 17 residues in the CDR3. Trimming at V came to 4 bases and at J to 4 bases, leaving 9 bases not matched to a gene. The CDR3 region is CASSQGLAGVRAETQYF. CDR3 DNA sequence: TGCGCCAGCAGCCAGGGACTAGCGGGAGTGAGAGCAGAGACCCAGTACTTC. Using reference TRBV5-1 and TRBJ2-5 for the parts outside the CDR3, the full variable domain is KAGVTQTPRYLIKTRGQQVTLSCSPISGHRSVSWYQQTPGQGLQFLFEYFSETQRNKGNFPGRFSGRQFSNSRSEMNVSTLELGDSALYLCASSQGLAGVRAETQYFGPGTRLLVL.

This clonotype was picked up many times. This CDR3 is CASSYSDRLYEKLFF. The CDR3 DNA sequence: TGTGCCAGCAGCTATTCGGACAGGCTTTATGAAAAACTGTTTTTT. V is TRBV9 and J is TRBJ1-4, with 7 bases lining up with TRBD1. CDR1 is SGDLS, CDR2 YYNGEE, per germline. Trimming removed 4 bases from V and 6 bases from J; junction bases left unmatched: 9. The length of the CDR3 is 15 residues.

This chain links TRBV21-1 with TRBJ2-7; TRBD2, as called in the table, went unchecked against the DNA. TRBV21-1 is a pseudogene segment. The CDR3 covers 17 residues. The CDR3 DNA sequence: TGTGCCAGCATCTCTCCAGGGCGTCCCAGGGACTGTTACGAGCAGTACGTC. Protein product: CASISPGRPRDCYEQYV.

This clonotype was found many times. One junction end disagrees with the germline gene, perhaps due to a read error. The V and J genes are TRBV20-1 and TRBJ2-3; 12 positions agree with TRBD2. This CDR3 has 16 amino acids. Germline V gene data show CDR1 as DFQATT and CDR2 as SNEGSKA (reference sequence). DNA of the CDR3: TGCAGTGTTAGAGCCCCTAGCGGGGGGGCTCCAGATACGCAGTATTTT. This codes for CSVRAPSGGAPDTQYF.

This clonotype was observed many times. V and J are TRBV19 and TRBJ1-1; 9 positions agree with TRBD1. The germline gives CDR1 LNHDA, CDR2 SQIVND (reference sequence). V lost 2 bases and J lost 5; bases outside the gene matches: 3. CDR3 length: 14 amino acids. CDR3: CASSILGQGTEAFF. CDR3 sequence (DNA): TGTGCCAGTAGTATACTGGGACAGGGAACTGAAGCTTTCTTT.

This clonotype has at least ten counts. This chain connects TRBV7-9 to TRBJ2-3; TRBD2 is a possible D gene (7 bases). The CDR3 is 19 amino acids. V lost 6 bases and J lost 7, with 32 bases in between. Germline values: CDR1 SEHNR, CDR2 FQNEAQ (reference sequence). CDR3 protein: CASRPLADGSKRGRNTQYF. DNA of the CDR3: TGTGCCAGCAGACCTCTAGCGGATGGGAGTAAGAGGGGGAGAAATACGCAGTATTTT.

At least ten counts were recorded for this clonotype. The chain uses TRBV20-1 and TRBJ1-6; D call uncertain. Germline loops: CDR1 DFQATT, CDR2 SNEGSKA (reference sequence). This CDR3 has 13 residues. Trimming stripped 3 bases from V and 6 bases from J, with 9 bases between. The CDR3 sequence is CSASKGGNSPLHF. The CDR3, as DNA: TGCAGTGCTAGCAAGGGTGGTAATTCACCCCTCCACTTT.

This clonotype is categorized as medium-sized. The CDR3 nucleotides are TGTGCCAGCAGTCCCTCTAATTCACCCCTCCACTTT. This sequence encodes CASSPSNSPLHF. The genes are TRBV6-6 and TRBJ1-6, with D unresolved. Germline values: CDR1 MNHNY, CDR2 SVGAGI (reference sequence). V was shortened by 5 bases and J by 6 bases, with 5 bases between the two germline ends. The CDR3 is 12 amino acids.

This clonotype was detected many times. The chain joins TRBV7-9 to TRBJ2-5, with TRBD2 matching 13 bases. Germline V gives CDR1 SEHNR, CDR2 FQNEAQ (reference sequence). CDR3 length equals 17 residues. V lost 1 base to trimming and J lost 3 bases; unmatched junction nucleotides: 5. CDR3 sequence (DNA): TGTGCCAGCAGCTTAGTGATGGGGACTAGCGGGAAAGAGACCCAGTACTTC. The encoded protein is CASSLVMGTSGKETQYF.

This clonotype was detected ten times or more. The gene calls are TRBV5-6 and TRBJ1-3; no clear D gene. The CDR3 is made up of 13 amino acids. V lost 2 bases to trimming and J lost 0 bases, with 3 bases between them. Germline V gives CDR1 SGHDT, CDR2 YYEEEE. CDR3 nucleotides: TGTGCCAGCAGCTTTTCCTCTGGAAACACCATATATTTT. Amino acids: CASSFSSGNTIYF.

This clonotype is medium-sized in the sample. This CDR3 reads CSASPLGLRTDTQYF. The CDR3 DNA reads TGCAGTGCTAGTCCCTTGGGACTTCGCACAGATACGCAGTATTTT. The chain recombines TRBV20-1 with TRBJ2-3, with D perhaps matching TRBD2 (6 bases). Germline V lookup: CDR1 DFQATT, CDR2 SNEGSKA (reference sequence). This CDR3 has 15 amino acids. Between the trimmed V and J ends, which lost 3 bases and 1 base, there was a span of 14 bases.

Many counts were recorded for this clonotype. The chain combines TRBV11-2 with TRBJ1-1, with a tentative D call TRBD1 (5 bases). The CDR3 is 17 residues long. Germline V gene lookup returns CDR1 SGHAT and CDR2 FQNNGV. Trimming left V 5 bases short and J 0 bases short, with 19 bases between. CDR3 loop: CASSLRQLGRLNTEAFF. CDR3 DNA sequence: TGTGCCAGCAGCCTGCGACAGTTAGGTAGGCTGAACACTGAAGCTTTCTTT.

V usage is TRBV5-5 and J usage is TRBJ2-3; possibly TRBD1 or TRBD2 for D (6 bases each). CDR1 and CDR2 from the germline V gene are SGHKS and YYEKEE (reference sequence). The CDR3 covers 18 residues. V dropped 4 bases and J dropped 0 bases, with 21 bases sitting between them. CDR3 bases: TGTGCCAGCAGCCTTGGGACATTGGACTACTCTAGCACAGATACGCAGTATTTT. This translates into CASSLGTLDYSSTDTQYF.

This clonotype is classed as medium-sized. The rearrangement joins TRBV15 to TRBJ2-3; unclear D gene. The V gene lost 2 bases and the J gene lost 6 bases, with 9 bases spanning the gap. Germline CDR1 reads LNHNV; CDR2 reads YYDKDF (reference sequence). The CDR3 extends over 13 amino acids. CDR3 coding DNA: TGTGCCACCAGCAGAACCGATCGGGATACGCAGTATTTT. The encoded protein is CATSRTDRDTQYF. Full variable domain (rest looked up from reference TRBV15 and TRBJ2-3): DAMVIQNPRYQVTQFGKPVTLSCSQTLNHNVMYWYQQKSSQAPKLLFHYYDKDFNNEADTPDNFQSRRPNTSFCFLDIRSPGLGDTAMYLCATSRTDRDTQYFGPGTRLTVL.

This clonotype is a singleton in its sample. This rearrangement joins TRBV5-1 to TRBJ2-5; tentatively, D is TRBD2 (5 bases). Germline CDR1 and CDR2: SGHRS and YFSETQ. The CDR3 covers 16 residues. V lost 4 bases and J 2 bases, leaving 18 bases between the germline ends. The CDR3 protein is CASSRGPAEHQETQYF. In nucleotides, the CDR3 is TGCGCCAGCAGCCGCGGGCCAGCGGAGCATCAAGAGACCCAGTACTTC.

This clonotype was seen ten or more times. The CDR3 protein is CAGTAESSGNTIYF. The CDR3 coding sequence is TGTGCTGGAACGGCAGAGAGCTCTGGAAACACCATATATTTT. The chain combines TRBV30 with TRBJ1-3, with D unresolved. Germline-derived CDR1 and CDR2 are GTSNPN and SVGIG (reference sequence). CDR3 length: 14 residues.

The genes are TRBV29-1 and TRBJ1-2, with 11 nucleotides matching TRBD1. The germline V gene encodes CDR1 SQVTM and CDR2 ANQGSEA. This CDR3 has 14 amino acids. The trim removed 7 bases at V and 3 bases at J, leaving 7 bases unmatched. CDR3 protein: CSGRTGGADYGYTF. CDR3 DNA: TGCAGCGGGAGGACAGGGGGCGCGGACTATGGCTACACCTTC. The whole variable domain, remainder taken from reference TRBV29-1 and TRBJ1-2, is SAVISQKPSRDICQRGTSLTIQCQVDSQVTMMFWYRQQPGQSLTLIATANQGSEATYESGFVIDKFPISRPNLTFSTLTVSNMSPEDSSIYLCSGRTGGADYGYTFGSGTRLTVV.